In its sample, the clone carrying this T cell receptor (beta chain) was seen a few times. Its specificity is not known. This specimen comes from a study of T-cell memory formation after mild COVID-19. General study findings and limits: For second-wave clones that peaked at day 37, SARS-CoV-2 specificity went unverified.

The CDR3 has 15 residues. Trimming shortened V by 2 bases and J by 2 bases, and 11 bases separated the two germline ends. CDR1 SGHDN and CDR2 FVKESK come from the germline V gene. TCRdb fed the 5' RACE reads into MiXCR, producing one record per CDR3 protein. Found here are about 420,000 distinct CDR3 sequences, less than 25% of them singletons; the top ten hold roughly 14%. This clonotype originated in an adult woman who had mild COVID-19 (a few samples of this study predate the infection). Cell type and time point are not known. Source material: PBMCs or a T cell subset sorted from them (not recorded which). The chain employs TRBV14 and TRBJ2-3, with D perhaps being TRBD1 or TRBD2 (5 bases each). CDR3 coding DNA: TGTGCCAGCAGCCAACGGGACGGCCCCACAGATACGCAGTATTTT. Protein sequence: CASSQRDGPTDTQYF.